This T cell receptor (beta chain) originates from a study of PD-1 blockade in classical Hodgkin lymphoma. The table came from immunoSEQ multiplex PCR; TCRdb's copy has only in-frame clones and leaves some out. This table holds around 12,000 clones, almost 90% found once. Relapse after autologous stem cell transplantation occurred in every patient, and brentuximab vedotin exposure varied. Investigators isolated CD4+ T cells from thawed PBMCs through magnetic negative selection. Germline values: CDR1 SGDLS, CDR2 YYNGEE. CDR3 length: 14 residues. Trimming took 0 bases from V and 1 from J, leaving 7 bases between them.

The sequence came from a human donor with classical Hodgkin lymphoma. Sequenced material: CD4+ T cells from blood, taken at baseline. The chain recombines TRBV9 with TRBJ1-1; no reliable D call. The CDR3: CASSVAPENTEAFF. CDR3 coding DNA: TGTGCCAGCAGCGTAGCACCGGAGAACACTGAAGCTTTCTTT. Filled out from reference TRBV9 and TRBJ1-1, the complete variable domain reads DSGVTQTPKHLITATGQRVTLRCSPRSGDLSVYWYQQSLDQGLQFLIQYYNGEERAKGNILERFSAQQFPDLHSELNLSSLELGDSALYFCASSVAPENTEAFFGQGTRLTVV.